This TCR beta chain was sequenced for a study of T cells in Graves' hyperthyroidism and ophthalmopathy. Study results and caveats: Before onset, ophthalmopathy was predicted by the model a median roughly 6.8 months earlier.

Template material for amplifying TCR beta CDR3 regions consisted of RNA transcripts. During a first-round RT-PCR of the TCR CDR3, the HTBI primer set was used. TCRdb processed the multiplex PCR reads anew with MiXCR; each CDR3 protein has one entry. The sample lists some 600,000 distinct CDR3 sequences; roughly 13% were seen once. This clonotype was counted at least ten times. Its antigen remains unknown. The CDR3 is made up of 11 amino acids. V shed 6 bases and J shed 2 bases, with 6 bases lying between them. From germline, CDR1 is DFQATT and CDR2 SNEGSKA (reference sequence). This chain uses TRBV20-1 with TRBJ2-3, with D unresolved. The clonotype originates from a woman aged 30 to 39 with Graves' hyperthyroidism that later progressed to Graves' ophthalmopathy. What was sequenced was blood. The CDR3 spells CSASDTDTQYF. The CDR3 nucleotides are TGCAGTGCGAGTGACACAGATACGCAGTATTTT.